The rows below give T cell receptor beta chains drawn from one sample of a study of regulatory T cells in long-lasting Graves disease. TCRdb redid the calling of the multiplex PCR reads with MiXCR, one entry per CDR3 protein. The sample carries approximately 270,000 distinct CDR3 sequences, 15% to 20% recorded once. The sample was also linked to a second study, of T cells in Graves' hyperthyroidism and ophthalmopathy.

This material consisted of peripheral blood mononuclear cells (PBMCs), taken at new diagnosis, from a patient treated with antithyroid drugs. The receptor set was obtained from a woman in her twenties or thirties with Graves disease. The CDR3 runs from the conserved cysteine through the conserved F or W. The D gene is left open where the match is weak. Not all rows give a size; the values are once, few, many and, for expanded clones, a class.

J gene | V gene | D gene | clone size | CDR3 protein | CDR3 DNA
TRBJ2-2 | TRBV18 | - | many | CASSPDPAGELFF | TGTGCCAGCTCACCGGACCCCGCGGGGGAGCTGTTTTTT
TRBJ1-4 | TRBV5-1 | - | many | CASSSSGSTNEKLFF | TGCGCCAGCAGCAGCTCAGGTTCGACTAATGAAAAACTGTTTTTT
TRBJ1-2 | TRBV12-3/TRBV12-4 | TRBD1 | many | CASSLAGQGLNRYGYTF | TGTGCCAGCAGTTTAGCCGGACAGGGCCTTAATCGGTATGGCTACACCTTC
TRBJ2-1 | TRBV4-2 | TRBD1 | many | CASSQADRSTSSYNEQFF | TGTGCCAGCAGCCAAGCGGACAGGTCAACGAGCTCCTACAATGAGCAGTTCTTC
TRBJ2-7 | TRBV3-1 | TRBD1 | many | CATGQPYEQYF | TGTGCCACGGGACAGCCCTACGAGCAGTACTTC
TRBJ2-2 | TRBV5-1 | - | many | CASSPDGDTGELFF | TGCGCCAGCAGCCCAGACGGGGACACCGGGGAGCTGTTTTTT
TRBJ2-6 | TRBV5-1 | - | many | CASSFSGSGANVLTF | TGTGCCAGCAGTTTCTCCGGGTCCGGGGCCAACGTCCTGACTTTC
TRBJ1-6 | TRBV9 | - | many | CASSVGELYNSPLHF | TGTGCCAGCAGCGTAGGGGAGCTCTATAATTCACCCCTCCACTTT
TRBJ2-1 | TRBV7-2 | TRBD2 | many | CASSSPPGLVQFF | TGTGCCAGCAGCTCCCCGCCGGGACTAGTTCAGTTCTTC
TRBJ2-1 | TRBV12-3/TRBV12-4 | - | many | CASSFLRSSYNEQFF | TGTGCCAGCAGTTTTCTCAGGAGCTCCTACAATGAGCAGTTCTTC
TRBJ1-1 | TRBV20-1 | - | many | CSAIGTIEAFF | TGCAGTGCAATCGGGACCATTGAAGCTTTCTTT
TRBJ2-3 | TRBV20-1 | - | - | CSAREDSSWPTDTQYF | TGCAGTGCTAGAGAGGACAGTTCGTGGCCCACAGATACGCAGTATTTT
TRBJ2-3 | TRBV5-1 | - | many | CASSATYTQYF | TGCGCCAGCAGCGCGACTTATACGCAGTATTTT
TRBJ2-2 | TRBV19 | - | - | CASSIDPSLGELFF | TGTGCCAGTAGTATAGATCCATCCTTGGGGGAGCTGTTTTTT
TRBJ2-5 | TRBV11-2 | - | - | CASSLAETRGETQYF | TGTGCCAGCAGCTTAGCCGAGACTAGAGGGGAGACCCAGTACTTC
TRBJ1-1 | TRBV12-3/TRBV12-4 | - | many | CASSQRNTEAFF | TGTGCCAGCTCCCAGAGAAACACTGAAGCTTTCTTT
TRBJ1-3 | TRBV6-1 | - | many | CASSLRRGSGNTIYF | TGTGCCAGCAGCCTAAGGCGAGGTTCTGGAAACACCATATATTTT
TRBJ1-1 | TRBV28 | - | - | CASSLPPTSISMNTEAFF | TGTGCCAGCAGTTTACCTCCGACATCTATCTCTATGAACACTGAAGCTTTCTTT
TRBJ2-5 | TRBV27 | TRBD2 | many | CASSPPVAGGKLTQYF | TGTGCCAGCAGTCCCCCGGTAGCGGGGGGCAAACTAACCCAGTACTTC
TRBJ2-7 | TRBV12-3/TRBV12-4 | - | many | CASSIGRISYEQYF | TGTGCCAGCAGTATCGGCAGAATCTCCTACGAGCAGTACTTC
TRBJ1-1 | TRBV28 | TRBD1 | once | CASSPGQGHGEAFF | TGTGCCAGCAGCCCGGGACAGGGGCACGGTGAAGCTTTCTTT
TRBJ2-1 | TRBV6-9 | TRBD1 | - | CASSYPRQGVRNEQFF | TGTGCCAGCAGTTACCCCCGACAGGGGGTAAGGAATGAGCAGTTCTTC
TRBJ1-3 | TRBV29-1 | - | - | CSVADSDF | TGCAGCGTTGCGGACAGTGATTTT
TRBJ1-5 | TRBV6-1 | - | many | CASSESSNQPQHF | TGTGCCAGCAGTGAAAGCAGCAATCAGCCCCAGCATTTT
TRBJ1-4 | TRBV9 | - | many | CASSSPQKGTSNEKLFF | TGTGCCAGCAGCTCCCCCCAAAAGGGGACGTCTAATGAAAAACTGTTTTTT
TRBJ1-1 | TRBV18 | - | many | CASSPYAQGSNTEAFF | TGTGCCAGCTCACCATATGCGCAGGGTTCAAACACTGAAGCTTTCTTT
TRBJ1-3 | TRBV9 | - | - | CASSPRTIGNTIYF | TGTGCCAGCAGCCCCCGGACAATTGGAAACACCATATATTTT
TRBJ1-4 | TRBV5-1 | - | many | CASSFGGNEKLFF | TGCGCCAGCAGCTTCGGAGGGAATGAAAAACTGTTTTTT
TRBJ2-3 | TRBV5-4 | - | many | CASSLSHSTDTQYF | TGTGCCAGCAGCTTGTCTCATAGCACAGATACGCAGTATTTT
TRBJ2-2 | TRBV11-3 | - | many | CASSLDRSGELFF | TGTGCCAGCAGCCTTGACCGTTCCGGGGAGCTGTTTTTT
TRBJ1-5 | TRBV19 | - | - | CASSMQDQPQHF | TGTGCCAGTAGTATGCAAGATCAGCCCCAGCATTTT
TRBJ2-3 | TRBV3-1 | TRBD2 | many | CASSQDWTSGGFTDTQYF | TGTGCCAGCAGCCAAGACTGGACTAGCGGGGGGTTCACAGATACGCAGTATTTT
TRBJ2-7 | TRBV27 | TRBD2 | many | CASSFGGDAYEQYF | TGTGCCAGCAGTTTTGGGGGGGACGCCTACGAGCAGTACTTC
TRBJ2-7 | TRBV6-5 | TRBD1 | many | CASSYLGTGGHEQYF | TGTGCCAGCAGTTACTTGGGGACAGGGGGCCACGAGCAGTACTTC
TRBJ2-7 | TRBV20-1 | TRBD2 | many | CSARDWGGESYEQYF | TGCAGTGCTAGAGATTGGGGAGGGGAGTCCTACGAGCAGTACTTC
TRBJ2-7 | TRBV20-1 | - | many | CSAVVPGFLREQYF | TGCAGTGCAGTAGTGCCGGGATTCCTTCGAGAGCAGTACTTC
TRBJ1-5 | TRBV11-2 | - | - | CASSLELGQSRHF | TGTGCCAGCAGCTTAGAATTAGGTCAGTCCCGGCATTTT
TRBJ2-1 | TRBV5-1 | - | many | CASSLDRAATYNEQFF | TGCGCCAGCAGCTTGGACAGGGCGGCAACCTACAATGAGCAGTTCTTC
TRBJ2-2 | TRBV20-1 | - | many | CSAPPPGTLGTGELFF | TGCAGTGCCCCCCCCCCGGGGACCTTAGGCACCGGGGAGCTGTTTTTT
TRBJ1-2 | TRBV5-4 | TRBD1 | - | CASSHETTGANYGYTF | TGTGCCAGCAGCCATGAAACCACAGGGGCCAACTATGGCTACACCTTC
TRBJ2-2 | TRBV4-2 | TRBD2 | - | CASSQAGGIAGGELFF | TGTGCCAGCAGCCAGGCGGGGGGTATTGCGGGCGGGGAGCTGTTTTTT
TRBJ1-1 | TRBV6-1 | - | many | CASSAHLGQPNTEAFF | TGTGCCAGCAGTGCCCATTTGGGACAACCGAACACTGAAGCTTTCTTT
TRBJ2-3 | TRBV7-2 | - | many | CASSLRDTTSTDTQYF | TGTGCCAGCAGCTTGCGGGACACAACTAGCACAGATACGCAGTATTTT
TRBJ1-1 | TRBV9 | - | - | CASSVGPLNRESLEAFF | TGTGCCAGCAGCGTAGGACCCTTAAATAGAGAATCCCTTGAAGCTTTCTTT
TRBJ2-1 | TRBV20-1 | - | - | CSANGVSGAAWNEQFF | TGCAGTGCTAATGGAGTATCGGGAGCGGCCTGGAATGAGCAGTTCTTC
TRBJ1-1 | TRBV3-1 | - | - | CASSQEGALNTEAFF | TGTGCCAGCAGCCAAGAGGGAGCGCTGAACACTGAAGCTTTCTTT
TRBJ1-6 | TRBV3-1 | - | many | CASSLRWDINNSPLHF | TGTGCCAGCAGCCTTAGATGGGACATTAATAATTCACCCCTCCACTTT
TRBJ2-7 | TRBV20-1 | TRBD2 | many | CSATSGTSGGPSYEQYF | TGCAGTGCTACCTCCGGGACTAGCGGGGGGCCTTCCTACGAGCAGTACTTC
TRBJ2-2 | TRBV11-2 | - | many | CASYPNRDSKSPGELFF | TGTGCCAGCTACCCAAACCGGGACTCTAAAAGTCCCGGGGAGCTGTTTTTT
TRBJ1-2 | TRBV7-8 | - | many | CASSLWAADGDGYTF | TGTGCCAGCAGCTTATGGGCAGCCGATGGGGATGGCTACACCTTC